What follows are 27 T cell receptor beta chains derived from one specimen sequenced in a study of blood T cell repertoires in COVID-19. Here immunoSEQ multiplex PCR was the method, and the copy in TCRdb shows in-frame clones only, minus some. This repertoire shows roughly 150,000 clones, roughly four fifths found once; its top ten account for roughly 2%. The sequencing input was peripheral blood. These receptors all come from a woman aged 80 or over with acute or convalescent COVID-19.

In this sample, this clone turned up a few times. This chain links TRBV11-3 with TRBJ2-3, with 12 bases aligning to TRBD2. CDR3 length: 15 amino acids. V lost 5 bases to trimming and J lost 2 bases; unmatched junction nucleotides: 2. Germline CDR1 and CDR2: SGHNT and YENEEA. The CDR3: CASSTSGGITDTQYF. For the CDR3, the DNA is TGTGCCAGCAGCACTAGCGGGGGGATCACAGATACGCAGTATTTT.

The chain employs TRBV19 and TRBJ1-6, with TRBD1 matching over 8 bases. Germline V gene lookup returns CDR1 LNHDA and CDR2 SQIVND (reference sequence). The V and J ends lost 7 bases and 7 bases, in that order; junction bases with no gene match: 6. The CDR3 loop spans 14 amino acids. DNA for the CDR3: TGTGCCAGTAAACGACAGGGGCACAATTCACCCCTCCACTTT. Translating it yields CASKRQGHNSPLHF.

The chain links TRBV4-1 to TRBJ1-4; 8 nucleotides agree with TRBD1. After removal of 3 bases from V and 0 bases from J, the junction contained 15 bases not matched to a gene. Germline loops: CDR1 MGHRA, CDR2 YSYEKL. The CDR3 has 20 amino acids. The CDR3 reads CASSQSNPGQVVATNEKLFF. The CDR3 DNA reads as TGCGCCAGCAGCCAGAGCAATCCGGGACAGGTGGTTGCAACTAATGAAAAACTGTTTTTT.

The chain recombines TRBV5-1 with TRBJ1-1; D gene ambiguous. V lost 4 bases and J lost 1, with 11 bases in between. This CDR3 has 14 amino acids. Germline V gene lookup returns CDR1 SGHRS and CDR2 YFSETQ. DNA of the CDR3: TGCGCCAGCAGCGCCCGGGATCAGAACACTGAAGCTTTCTTT. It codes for CASSARDQNTEAFF.

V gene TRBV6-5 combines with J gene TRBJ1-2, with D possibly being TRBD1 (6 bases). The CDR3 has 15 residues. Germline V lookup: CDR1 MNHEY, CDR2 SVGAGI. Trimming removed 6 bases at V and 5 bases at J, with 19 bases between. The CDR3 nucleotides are TGTGCCAGCAGCTTCCGACAGGCCGGGTGGTATGGCTACACCTTC. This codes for CASSFRQAGWYGYTF.

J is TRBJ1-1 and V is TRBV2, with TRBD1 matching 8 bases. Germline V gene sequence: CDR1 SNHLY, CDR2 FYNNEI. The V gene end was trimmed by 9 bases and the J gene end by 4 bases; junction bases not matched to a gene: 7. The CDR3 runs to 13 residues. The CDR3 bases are TGTGCCAGTACAGGGGGATTAGGCACTGAAGCTTTCTTT. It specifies CASTGGLGTEAFF. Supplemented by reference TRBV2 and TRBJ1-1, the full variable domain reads EPEVTQTPSHQVTQMGQEVILRCVPISNHLYFYWYRQILGQKVEFLVSFYNNEISEKSEIFDDQFSVERPDGSNFTLKIRSTKLEDSAMYFCASTGGLGTEAFFGQGTRLTVV.

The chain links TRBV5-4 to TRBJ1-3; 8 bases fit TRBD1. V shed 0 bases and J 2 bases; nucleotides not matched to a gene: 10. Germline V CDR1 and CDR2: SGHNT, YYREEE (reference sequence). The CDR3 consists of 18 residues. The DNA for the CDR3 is TGTGCCAGCAGCTTGGGGGACGGGAGACAGGGGACTGGAAACACCATATATTTT. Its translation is CASSLGDGRQGTGNTIYF.

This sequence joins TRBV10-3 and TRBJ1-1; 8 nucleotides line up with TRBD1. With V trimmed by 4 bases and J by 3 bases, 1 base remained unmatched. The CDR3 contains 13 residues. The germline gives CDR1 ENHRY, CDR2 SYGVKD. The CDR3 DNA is TGTGCCATCAGTGCAGGGGGCTACACTGAAGCTTTCTTT. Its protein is CAISAGGYTEAFF.

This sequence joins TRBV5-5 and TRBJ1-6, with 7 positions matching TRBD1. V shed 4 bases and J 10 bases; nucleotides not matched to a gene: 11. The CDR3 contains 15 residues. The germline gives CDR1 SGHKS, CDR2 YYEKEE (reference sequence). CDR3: CASSGTADRRSPLHF. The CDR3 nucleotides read TGTGCCAGCAGCGGGACCGCGGACAGGAGATCACCCCTCCACTTT.

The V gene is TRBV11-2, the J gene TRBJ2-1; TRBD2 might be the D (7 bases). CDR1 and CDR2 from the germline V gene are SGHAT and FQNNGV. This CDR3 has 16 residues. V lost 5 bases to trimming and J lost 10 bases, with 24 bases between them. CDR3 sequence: CASSPRGGEGLREQFF. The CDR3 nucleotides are TGTGCCAGCAGCCCCCGAGGGGGGGAGGGCCTAAGGGAGCAGTTCTTC.

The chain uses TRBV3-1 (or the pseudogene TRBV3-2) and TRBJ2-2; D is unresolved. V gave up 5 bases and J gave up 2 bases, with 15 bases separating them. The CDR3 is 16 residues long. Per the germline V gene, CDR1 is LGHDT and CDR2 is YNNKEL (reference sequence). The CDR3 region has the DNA TGTGCCAGCAGCACGACAAAGGTTTTAAACACCGGGGAGCTGTTTTTT. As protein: CASSTTKVLNTGELFF.

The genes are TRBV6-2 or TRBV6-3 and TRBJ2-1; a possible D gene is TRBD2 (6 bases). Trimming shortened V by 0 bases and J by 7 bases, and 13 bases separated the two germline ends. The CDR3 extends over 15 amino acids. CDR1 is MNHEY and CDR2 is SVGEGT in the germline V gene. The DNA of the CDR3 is TGTGCCAGCAGTTACTCGGCCAATGGAGGGAATGAGCAGTTCTTC. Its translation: CASSYSANGGNEQFF.

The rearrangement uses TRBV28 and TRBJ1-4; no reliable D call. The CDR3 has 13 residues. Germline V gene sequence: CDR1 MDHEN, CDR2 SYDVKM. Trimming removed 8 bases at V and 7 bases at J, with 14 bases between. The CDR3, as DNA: TGTGCCAGCTCTGGAGGGCCCTTTGAAAAACTGTTTTTT. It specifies CASSGGPFEKLFF.

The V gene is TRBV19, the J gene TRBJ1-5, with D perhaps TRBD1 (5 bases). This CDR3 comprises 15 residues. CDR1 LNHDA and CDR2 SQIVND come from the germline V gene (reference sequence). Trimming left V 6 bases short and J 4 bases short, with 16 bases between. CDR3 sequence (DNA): TGTGCCAGTAGACCCCCAGGGCGGACAAATCAGCCCCAGCATTTT. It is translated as CASRPPGRTNQPQHF.

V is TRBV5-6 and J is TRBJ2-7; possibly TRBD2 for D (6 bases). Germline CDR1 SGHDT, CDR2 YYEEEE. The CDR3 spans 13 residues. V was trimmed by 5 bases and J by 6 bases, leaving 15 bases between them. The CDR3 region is CASSRESSGEQYF. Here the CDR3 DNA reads TGTGCCAGCAGTCGGGAGAGCTCGGGCGAGCAGTACTTC. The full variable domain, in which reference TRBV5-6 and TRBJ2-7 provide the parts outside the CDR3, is DAGVTQSPTHLIKTRGQQVTLRCSPKSGHDTVSWYQQALGQGPQFIFQYYEEEERQRGNFPDRFSGHQFPNYSSELNVNALLLGDSALYLCASSRESSGEQYFGPGTRLTVT.

CDR3 sequence reads: CASSGVRGEAQYF. Written as DNA, the CDR3 is TGTGCCAGTAGCGGGGTGCGTGGCGAGGCGCAGTATTTT. The chain combines TRBV19 with TRBJ2-3, with D perhaps TRBD2 (5 bases). This CDR3 is 13 amino acids long. V was pared by 6 bases and J by 10 bases, with 17 bases between. Germline assignment: CDR1 LNHDA and CDR2 SQIVND (reference sequence).

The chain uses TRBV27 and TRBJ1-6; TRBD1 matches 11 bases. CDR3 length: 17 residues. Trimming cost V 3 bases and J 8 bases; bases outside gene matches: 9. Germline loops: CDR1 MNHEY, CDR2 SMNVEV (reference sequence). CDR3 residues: CASSLDRGLLLHSPLHF. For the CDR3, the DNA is TGTGCCAGCAGTTTGGACAGGGGGCTCTTGCTTCATTCACCCCTCCACTTT.

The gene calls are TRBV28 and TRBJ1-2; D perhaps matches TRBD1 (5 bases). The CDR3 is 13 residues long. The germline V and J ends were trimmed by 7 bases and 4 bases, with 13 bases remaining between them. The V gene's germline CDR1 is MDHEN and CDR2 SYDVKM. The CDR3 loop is CASTRDRLYGYTF. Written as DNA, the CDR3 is TGTGCCAGCACCAGAGACAGACTCTATGGCTACACCTTC.

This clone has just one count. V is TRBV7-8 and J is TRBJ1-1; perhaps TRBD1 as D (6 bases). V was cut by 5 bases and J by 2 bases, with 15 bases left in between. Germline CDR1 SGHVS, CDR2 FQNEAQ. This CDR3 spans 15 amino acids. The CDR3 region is CASSPLGTRNTEAFF. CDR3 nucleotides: TGTGCCAGCAGCCCCCTAGGGACACGAAACACTGAAGCTTTCTTT.

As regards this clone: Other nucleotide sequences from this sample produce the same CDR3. DNA for the CDR3: TGTGCCAGCAGCGAGGGGGCTAGGTATGGCTACACCTTC. Encoded protein: CASSEGARYGYTF. J is TRBJ1-2 and V is TRBV5-4; 7 bases line up with TRBD1. This CDR3 has 13 amino acids. V was clipped by 4 bases and J by 5 bases; unmatched bases: 5. Germline V gene lookup returns CDR1 SGHNT and CDR2 YYREEE (reference sequence). Combining the CDR3 with reference TRBV5-4 and TRBJ1-2 gives the whole variable domain ETGVTQSPTHLIKTRGQQVTLRCSSQSGHNTVSWYQQALGQGPQFIFQYYREEENGRGNFPPRFSGLQFPNYSSELNVNALELDDSALYLCASSEGARYGYTFGSGTRLTVV.

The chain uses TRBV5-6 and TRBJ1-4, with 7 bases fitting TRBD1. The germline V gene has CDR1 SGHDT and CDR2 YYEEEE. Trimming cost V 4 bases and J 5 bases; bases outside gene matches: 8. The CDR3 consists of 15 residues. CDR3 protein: CASSRPGQPNEKLFF. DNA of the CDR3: TGTGCCAGCAGCAGACCGGGACAGCCAAATGAAAAACTGTTTTTT.

The CDR3 is CASSIRGPTGELFF. CDR3 sequence (DNA): TGTGCCAGCTCAATCAGGGGGCCCACCGGGGAGCTGTTTTTT. The genes are TRBV18 and TRBJ2-2, with TRBD1 matching over 8 bases. Germline CDR1 reads KGHSH; CDR2 reads LQKENI. This CDR3 is built from 14 residues. V gave up 5 bases and J gave up 4 bases; unmatched junction bases: 3.

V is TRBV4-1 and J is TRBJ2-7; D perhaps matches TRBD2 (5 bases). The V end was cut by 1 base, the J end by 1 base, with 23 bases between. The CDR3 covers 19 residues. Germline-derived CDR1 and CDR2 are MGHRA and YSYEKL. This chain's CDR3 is CASSQGVLRRLPISYEQYF. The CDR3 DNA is TGCGCCAGCAGCCAAGGTGTTTTGCGGAGGCTACCAATTTCCTACGAGCAGTACTTC.

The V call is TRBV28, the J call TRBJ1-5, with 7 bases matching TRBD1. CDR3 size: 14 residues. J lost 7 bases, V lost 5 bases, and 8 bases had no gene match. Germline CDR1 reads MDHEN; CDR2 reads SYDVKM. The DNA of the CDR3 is TGTGCCAGCAGTCCACAGGGGTTCGGACAGCCCCAGCATTTT. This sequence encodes CASSPQGFGQPQHF.

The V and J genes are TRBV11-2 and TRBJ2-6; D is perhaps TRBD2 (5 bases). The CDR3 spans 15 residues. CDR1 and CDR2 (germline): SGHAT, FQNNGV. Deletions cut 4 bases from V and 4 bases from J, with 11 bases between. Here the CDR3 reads CASSYEGVGANVLTF. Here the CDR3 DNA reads TGTGCCAGCAGCTATGAGGGCGTGGGGGCCAACGTCCTGACTTTC.

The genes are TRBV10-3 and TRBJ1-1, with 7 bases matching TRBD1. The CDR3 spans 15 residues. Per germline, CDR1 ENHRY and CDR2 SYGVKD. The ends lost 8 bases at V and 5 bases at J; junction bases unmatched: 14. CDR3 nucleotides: TGTGCCATCGGTGGACCGACAGGGTCGAAAACTGAAGCTTTCTTT. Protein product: CAIGGPTGSKTEAFF.

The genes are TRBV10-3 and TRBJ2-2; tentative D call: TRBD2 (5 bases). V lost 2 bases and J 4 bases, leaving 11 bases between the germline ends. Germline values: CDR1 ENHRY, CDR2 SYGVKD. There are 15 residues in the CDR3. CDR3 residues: CAISEIRGTTGELFF. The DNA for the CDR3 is TGTGCCATCAGTGAGATCCGGGGTACCACCGGGGAGCTGTTTTTT.